This TCR beta chain was identified during a study of cytomegalovirus exposure and HLA in healthy donors. CDR1 is SGHNT, CDR2 YYREEE, per germline (reference sequence). V trimming: 3 bases; J trimming: 7 bases; junction bases outside the gene matches: 10. CDR3 length: 14 amino acids. It was with 60 Vbeta and 13 Jbeta primers that the PCR ran. Here immunoSEQ multiplex PCR was the method, and the copy in TCRdb shows in-frame clones only, minus some. Of more than 70,000 clones listed, approximately 80% are singletons. Broader study findings: Later on, an analysis tied approximately 15,000 TCR beta sequences to HLA alleles at 0.05 false discovery rate. In terms of immune exposure information, only CMV serostatus was available. Compared with the roughly 670-donor mean, an Asian-associated ancestry cluster reportedly had fewer N-insertions, according to a later analysis. A prior analysis recorded that most TCR beta V segments were productive about 90% or about 30% of the time.

As regards this clone: Its antigen is as yet unknown.

The TCR originated in a man aged 40-50 years in good health and CMV-seronegative. Material: PBMCs. This chain joins TRBV5-4 and TRBJ2-7; 7 bases agree with TRBD1. CDR3 amino acids: CASSWGDRVREQYF. The CDR3 DNA reads as TGTGCCAGCAGCTGGGGCGACAGGGTGCGAGAGCAGTACTTC.